Each of the 24 T cell receptor beta chains below was sequenced from the same sample in a study of T cells after posttransplantation cyclophosphamide. Profiling relied on immunoSEQ multiplex PCR, and the TCRdb table lists in-frame clones only, not all of them. The table lists under 7,500 clones, no singletons, with 6% in the top ten. Busulfan-fludarabine conditioning, marrow transplant, and cyclophosphamide on days +3 and +4 were administered. Source: PBMCs, taken after allogeneic stem cell transplant with posttransplant cyclophosphamide. All receptors come from a female patient aged 50 to 60 who received an allogeneic stem cell transplant from an unrelated donor, was CMV-positive, and had acute GVHD only. Some T cells may be transferred from the graft donor.

This chain connects TRBV5-6 to TRBJ2-5, with 8 bases fitting TRBD2. The tail of the sequence fits TRBJ2-7 better, so the J call may be wrong. Germline V gene lookup returns CDR1 SGHDT and CDR2 YYEEEE. CDR3 length: 15 amino acids. CDR3 in DNA: TGTGCCAGCAGCTCAATTAGCGGGACCTCCTACGAGCAGTACTTC. Residues: CASSSISGTSYEQYF.

This clone was counted ten times or more. This chain connects TRBV19 to TRBJ2-5, with 10 bases lining up with TRBD1. Germline V gives CDR1 LNHDA, CDR2 SQIVND (reference sequence). The CDR3 spans 16 residues. The junction had 8 bases not matched to a gene; V was cut back by 4 bases and J by 3 bases. CDR3 nucleotide sequence: TGTGCCAGTAGTAGGACAGGGGGTACAATCAAAGAGACCCAGTACTTC. Encoded protein: CASSRTGGTIKETQYF. The variable domain in full, completed from reference TRBV19 and TRBJ2-5, reads DGGITQSPKYLFRKEGQNVTLSCEQNLNHDAMYWYRQDPGQGLRLIYYSQIVNDFQKGDIAEGYSVSREKKESFPLTVTSAQKNPTAFYLCASSRTGGTIKETQYFGPGTRLLVL.

This clone has at least ten counts. The chain combines TRBV5-4 with TRBJ2-3; 8 bases fit TRBD2. V shed 4 bases, J shed 0 bases, and the junction held 7 bases outside the gene matches. CDR3 size: 16 residues. Germline CDR1 and CDR2: SGHNT and YYREEE (reference sequence). The CDR3 region is CASSNGLASSTDTQYF. The CDR3 nucleotides are TGTGCCAGCAGCAACGGACTAGCTTCTAGCACAGATACGCAGTATTTT.

The sample holds many counts of this clone. J is TRBJ2-1 and V is TRBV27; 13 nucleotides align to TRBD2. With 7 bases clipped from V and 5 bases from J, the junction kept 5 bases outside the gene matches. The CDR3 has 15 residues. The germline V gene encodes CDR1 MNHEY and CDR2 SMNVEV (reference sequence). In nucleotides, the CDR3 is TGTGCCAGCACCGCAGGGACTAGCGGGAACAATGAGCAGTTCTTC. It translates to CASTAGTSGNNEQFF.

This clone was counted many times. J is TRBJ2-6 and V is TRBV6-6; D is perhaps TRBD1 (5 bases). CDR1 MNHNY and CDR2 SVGAGI come from the germline V gene (reference sequence). The CDR3 totals 15 residues. The germline V and J ends were trimmed by 6 bases and 3 bases, with 12 bases remaining between them. The CDR3 DNA is TGTGCCAGCAGGGGCGTCAGGGTTGGGGCCAACGTCCTGACTTTC. Protein product: CASRGVRVGANVLTF.

J is TRBJ2-3 and V is TRBV14; no firm D call. Trimming stripped 5 bases from V and 3 bases from J, with 15 bases between. Germline V gene sequence: CDR1 SGHDN, CDR2 FVKESK. The CDR3 loop spans 15 amino acids. CDR3 DNA sequence: TGTGCCAGCAGCAACTCATTCGCAGGAACAGATACGCAGTATTTT. Its protein product is CASSNSFAGTDTQYF.

This clone was detected ten times or more. This sequence joins TRBV6-4 and TRBJ1-2; 7 bases are a match to TRBD1. CDR1 MRHNA and CDR2 SNTAGT come from the germline V gene. The CDR3 contains 13 residues. V lost 5 bases to trimming and J lost 8 bases; unmatched junction nucleotides: 8. The CDR3 coding sequence is TGTGCCAGCAGTCCAGAGGGGGCAGGAGGCTACACCTTC. The encoded protein is CASSPEGAGGYTF.

Relative to its sample, this clone is medium-sized (0.01 to 0.1%). CDR3 in DNA: TGCGCCAGCAGCCAAGATGGACAGGGGGACGAAAAACTGTTTTTT. Translated: CASSQDGQGDEKLFF. The rearrangement joins TRBV4-1 to TRBJ1-4; 10 bases match TRBD1. The CDR3 consists of 15 residues. V gave up 0 bases and J gave up 8 bases; unmatched junction bases: 3. Germline values: CDR1 MGHRA, CDR2 YSYEKL.

This clone is deemed medium-sized (0.01 to 0.1%). This chain uses TRBV6-4 with TRBJ2-1; TRBD2 aligns across 7 bases. The CDR3 is made up of 13 amino acids. Trimming removed 5 bases from V and 5 bases from J; junction bases left unmatched: 3. CDR1 and CDR2 (germline): MRHNA, SNTAGT. The CDR3 DNA reads as TGTGCCAGCAGTTCGGGAGGACACAATGAGCAGTTCTTC. This sequence encodes CASSSGGHNEQFF.

This clone qualifies as medium-sized (0.01 to 0.1%). V usage is TRBV18 and J usage is TRBJ1-1; 7 bases map to TRBD1. The CDR3 contains 16 residues. Trimming took 4 bases from V and 3 from J; bases not matched to a gene: 11. Germline CDR1 KGHSH, CDR2 LQKENI. The CDR3 sequence: CASSQGAGGSDTEAFF. In DNA form, the CDR3 reads TGTGCCAGCTCACAGGGGGCAGGCGGATCGGACACTGAAGCTTTCTTT.

This clone has a count of ten or more. The chain is built from TRBV7-2 and TRBJ2-1; TRBD2 matches at 9 bases. V shed 6 bases, J shed 14 bases, and the junction held 20 bases outside the gene matches. The germline gives CDR1 SGHTA, CDR2 FQGNSA. The CDR3 is 16 amino acids. CDR3 in DNA: TGTGCCAGCAGTTCAGGGGGGGGGACTAGCCTCACCGGGGAGTTCTTC. The encoded protein is CASSSGGGTSLTGEFF.

This clone has ten or more counts. The rearrangement joins TRBV5-1 to TRBJ2-3; 8 nucleotides line up with TRBD2. After removal of 7 bases from V and 4 bases from J, the junction contained 11 bases not matched to a gene. Germline lookup yields CDR1 SGHRS and CDR2 YFSETQ. This CDR3 has 15 residues. CDR3 sequence: CASREGGISADTQYF. CDR3 nucleotides: TGCGCCAGCCGGGAGGGGGGCATTTCGGCAGATACGCAGTATTTT.

In this sample, this clone turned up many times. The DNA of the CDR3 is TGTGCCAGCAGCTGGGACAGGGTGACCAATCAGCCCCAGCATTTT. Translated, it gives CASSWDRVTNQPQHF. The rearrangement links TRBV7-8 to TRBJ1-5; 9 bases align to TRBD1. The CDR3 is made up of 15 amino acids. Germline V lookup: CDR1 SGHVS, CDR2 FQNEAQ. V lost 4 bases, J lost 3 bases, and 4 bases stayed unmatched.

By sample share, this clone is medium-sized (0.01 to 0.1%). The chain combines TRBV9 with TRBJ2-7, with D perhaps matching TRBD2 (5 bases). Germline V CDR1 and CDR2: SGDLS, YYNGEE. The CDR3 has 16 amino acids. V was cut by 4 bases and J by 2 bases, with 19 bases left in between. The CDR3 is CASSPSWKRTPYEQYF. The DNA of the CDR3 is TGTGCCAGCAGCCCCAGCTGGAAGCGGACCCCCTACGAGCAGTACTTC. The full variable domain, rest sourced from reference TRBV9 and TRBJ2-7, is DSGVTQTPKHLITATGQRVTLRCSPRSGDLSVYWYQQSLDQGLQFLIQYYNGEERAKGNILERFSAQQFPDLHSELNLSSLELGDSALYFCASSPSWKRTPYEQYFGPGTRLTVT.

This clone was observed at least ten times. The chain has TRBV5-8 and TRBJ1-5; D is uncertain. This CDR3 spans 14 amino acids. Germline loops: CDR1 SGHTS, CDR2 YDEGEE. V was trimmed by 0 bases and J by 6 bases, leaving 10 bases between them. For the CDR3, the DNA is TGTGCCAGCAGCTTGGAGGCAGACACTCAGCCCCAGCATTTT. Residues: CASSLEADTQPQHF.

This clone showed up many times. The chain is built from TRBV15 and TRBJ1-5; 7 bases fit TRBD1. The CDR3 is 17 residues long. Germline CDR1 reads LNHNV; CDR2 reads YYDKDF (reference sequence). V trimming: 0 bases; J trimming: 5 bases; junction bases outside the gene matches: 10. DNA of the CDR3: TGTGCCACCAGCAGAGATAGGGACAGCCCGTCGGATCAGCCCCAGCATTTT. Its translation: CATSRDRDSPSDQPQHF.

This clone has at least ten counts. The chain couples TRBV4-2 to TRBJ2-2; 13 bases are a match to TRBD2. The V and J ends lost 1 base and 1 base, in that order; junction bases with no gene match: 9. Germline V gene sequence: CDR1 LGHNA, CDR2 YNFKEQ. CDR3 length: 20 amino acids. The chain's CDR3 is CASSQGGRTSGRLNTGELFF. The CDR3 bases are TGTGCCAGCAGCCAAGGGGGAAGGACTAGCGGGAGACTGAACACCGGGGAGCTGTTTTTT.

In its sample, this clone was seen many times. CDR3 protein: CASSQPLDRIYGYTF. The CDR3 nucleotides read TGCGCCAGCAGCCAACCCCTCGACAGGATCTATGGCTACACCTTC. This chain connects TRBV4-1 to TRBJ1-2, with a weak D call TRBD1 (6 bases). Germline V gene lookup returns CDR1 MGHRA and CDR2 YSYEKL. Trimming pared 2 bases from V and 4 bases from J, leaving 14 bases between. This CDR3 contains 15 residues.

Judged by abundance, this clone is medium-sized. Other DNA variants within this sample encode the same CDR3. V gene TRBV7-9 combines with J gene TRBJ1-1; 7 nucleotides align to TRBD1. V shed 5 bases, J shed 1 base, and the junction held 4 bases outside the gene matches. The CDR3 is 14 residues long. Germline values: CDR1 SEHNR, CDR2 FQNEAQ (reference sequence). The CDR3 DNA reads as TGTGCCAGCAGCGAACGGGACAGGAACACTGAAGCTTTCTTT. This sequence encodes CASSERDRNTEAFF.

This clone was counted many times. This chain links TRBV5-5 with TRBJ2-1; TRBD1 aligns across 9 bases. The ends lost 4 bases at V and 9 bases at J; junction bases unmatched: 11. The CDR3 totals 15 residues. Germline V gene data show CDR1 as SGHKS and CDR2 as YYEKEE (reference sequence). In DNA form, the CDR3 reads TGTGCCAGCAGCCCACCGGGACAGGGATTGGGTGAGCAGTTCTTC. Translation: CASSPPGQGLGEQFF.

This clone was observed at least ten times. This chain links TRBV11-2 with TRBJ2-1; no clear D. The germline CDR1 and CDR2 sequences are SGHAT and FQNNGV. V was trimmed by 1 base and J by 0 bases, leaving 7 bases between them. This CDR3 contains 15 residues. CDR3 coding DNA: TGTGCCAGCAGCTTAGGTTACAGCTCCTACAATGAGCAGTTCTTC. Its protein is CASSLGYSSYNEQFF.

The CDR3 DNA follows: TGTGCCAGCAGCTTGTGGAAGAGGGTCATGCCCTATAATTCACCCCTCCACTTT. This translates into CASSLWKRVMPYNSPLHF. The V and J genes are TRBV5-6 and TRBJ1-6; D call uncertain. Looked up from germline, CDR1 is SGHDT and CDR2 is YYEEEE. CDR3 length equals 18 residues. Trimming stripped 1 base from V and 2 bases from J, with 16 bases between.

This clone was seen at least ten times. The chain couples TRBV7-8 to TRBJ2-1; 8 nucleotides match TRBD1. V trimming: 5 bases; J trimming: 4 bases; junction bases outside the gene matches: 7. The length of the CDR3 is 15 residues. CDR1 and CDR2 from the germline V gene are SGHVS and FQNEAQ. The CDR3 sequence is CASSPDRAPYNEQFF. DNA for the CDR3: TGTGCCAGCAGCCCGGACAGGGCCCCTTACAATGAGCAGTTCTTC.

A few counts support this clone. The chain uses TRBV7-9 and TRBJ2-5; D ambiguous. The DNA end is a closer match to TRBJ2-7, so the J assignment may be wrong. The CDR3 length is 14 residues. The germline V gene has CDR1 SEHNR and CDR2 FQNEAQ (reference sequence). The CDR3 nucleotides read TGTGCCAGCAGCTTAGACGGTTGGGCTGACGAGCAGTACTTC. Translated: CASSLDGWADEQYF.